A selection of T cell receptor beta chains follows, all from one sample in a study of regulatory T cells in long-lasting Graves disease. Each CDR3 protein gets one entry after TCRdb re-called the multiplex PCR reads with MiXCR. The data contain approximately 400,000 distinct CDR3 sequences, over 12% of them singletons. The same specimen was also included in a second study, on T cells in Graves' hyperthyroidism and ophthalmopathy.

The sequences come from peripheral blood mononuclear cells (PBMCs), collected at new diagnosis, from a patient treated with antithyroid drugs. Receptors originate from a middle-aged woman with Graves disease. The CDR3 runs from the conserved cysteine through the conserved F or W. Fields, in order: J gene, V gene, D gene, clone size, CDR3 protein, CDR3 DNA. A D gene is named only where the DNA matches it firmly. Where a row states a size, it is once, few, many or the class of an expanded clone; other rows omit it.

j_gene: TRBJ1-5; v_gene: TRBV30; d_gene: NA; abundance: many; CDR3aa: CAWSESGANQPQHF; CDR3nt: TGTGCCTGGAGTGAATCAGGGGCGAATCAGCCCCAGCATTTT
j_gene: TRBJ2-1; v_gene: TRBV2; d_gene: TRBD1; abundance: many; CDR3aa: CASSEQGAGLTYNEQFF; CDR3nt: TGTGCCAGCAGTGAACAGGGGGCGGGATTGACCTACAATGAGCAGTTCTTC
j_gene: TRBJ2-1; v_gene: TRBV20-1; d_gene: TRBD2; abundance: many; CDR3aa: CSARDYHSGTSGRAYNEQFF; CDR3nt: TGCAGTGCTAGAGATTACCACTCCGGGACTAGCGGGAGGGCCTACAATGAGCAGTTCTTC
j_gene: TRBJ1-2; v_gene: TRBV5-1; d_gene: NA; abundance: NA; CDR3aa: CASSVSDSSPPTF; CDR3nt: TGCGCCAGCAGCGTAAGCGACAGCAGCCCGCCCACCTTC
j_gene: TRBJ2-3; v_gene: TRBV5-4; d_gene: NA; abundance: many; CDR3aa: CASSPWDGSTDTQYF; CDR3nt: TGTGCCAGCAGCCCATGGGACGGAAGCACAGATACGCAGTATTTT
j_gene: TRBJ2-1; v_gene: TRBV12-3/TRBV12-4; d_gene: TRBD2; abundance: many; CDR3aa: CASSFYSGRVNEQFF; CDR3nt: TGTGCCAGCAGTTTTTACAGCGGGAGGGTGAATGAGCAGTTCTTC
j_gene: TRBJ2-3; v_gene: TRBV12-3/TRBV12-4; d_gene: TRBD2; abundance: many; CDR3aa: CASSPSGISSDTQYF; CDR3nt: TGTGCCAGCAGCCCTAGCGGGATTAGTTCAGATACGCAGTATTTT
j_gene: TRBJ2-7; v_gene: TRBV27; d_gene: NA; abundance: many; CDR3aa: CASSLNFGGSVGYEQYF; CDR3nt: TGTGCCAGCAGTTTAAACTTTGGGGGAAGCGTCGGCTACGAGCAGTACTTC
j_gene: TRBJ2-1; v_gene: TRBV11-3; d_gene: TRBD2; abundance: many; CDR3aa: CASSLPGLALDEQFF; CDR3nt: TGTGCCAGCAGCCTACCGGGACTAGCTTTAGATGAGCAGTTCTTC
j_gene: TRBJ2-7; v_gene: TRBV5-1; d_gene: NA; abundance: many; CDR3aa: CASSLETGDYEQYF; CDR3nt: TGCGCCAGCAGCTTGGAGACGGGCGACTACGAGCAGTACTTC
j_gene: TRBJ2-5; v_gene: TRBV5-1; d_gene: TRBD2; abundance: few; CDR3aa: CASSLGIAGDIETQYF; CDR3nt: TGCGCCAGCAGCTTGGGGATAGCGGGAGATATCGAGACCCAGTACTTC
j_gene: TRBJ2-7; v_gene: TRBV12-3/TRBV12-4; d_gene: NA; abundance: many; CDR3aa: CASSPNLARGDEQYF; CDR3nt: TGTGCCAGCAGTCCTAACCTGGCCAGGGGCGACGAGCAGTACTTC
j_gene: TRBJ1-3; v_gene: TRBV12-3/TRBV12-4; d_gene: TRBD1; abundance: many; CDR3aa: CASSLQSGTGIGNTIYF; CDR3nt: TGTGCCAGCAGTTTGCAATCTGGGACAGGGATTGGAAACACCATATATTTT
j_gene: TRBJ2-5; v_gene: TRBV3-1; d_gene: TRBD2; abundance: many; CDR3aa: CASSQDLAGVSQETQYF; CDR3nt: TGTGCCAGCAGCCAAGATCTAGCGGGAGTGAGCCAAGAGACCCAGTACTTC
j_gene: TRBJ1-2; v_gene: TRBV10-3; d_gene: NA; abundance: many; CDR3aa: CAISDSEGGYTF; CDR3nt: TGTGCCATCAGTGACTCTGAAGGTGGCTACACCTTC
j_gene: TRBJ1-3; v_gene: TRBV3-1; d_gene: NA; abundance: few; CDR3aa: CASSLRISGNTIYF; CDR3nt: TGTGCCAGCAGCCTCAGGATCTCTGGAAACACCATATATTTT
j_gene: TRBJ2-2; v_gene: TRBV10-3; d_gene: NA; abundance: NA; CDR3aa: CAISESREGELFF; CDR3nt: TGTGCCATCAGTGAGTCTCGGGAGGGGGAGCTGTTTTTT
j_gene: TRBJ2-2; v_gene: TRBV5-8; d_gene: NA; abundance: NA; CDR3aa: CASSQDSATTGELFF; CDR3nt: TGTGCCAGCAGCCAGGACAGCGCTACCACCGGGGAGCTGTTTTTT
j_gene: TRBJ2-1; v_gene: TRBV18; d_gene: TRBD1; abundance: many; CDR3aa: CASSANRGNYNEQFF; CDR3nt: TGTGCCAGCTCAGCGAACAGGGGGAATTACAATGAGCAGTTCTTC
j_gene: TRBJ2-7; v_gene: TRBV24-1; d_gene: TRBD2; abundance: NA; CDR3aa: CTTSGPSLAGGRYEQYF; CDR3nt: TGTACCACCAGTGGTCCGAGTTTAGCGGGAGGGCGTTACGAGCAGTACTTC
j_gene: TRBJ2-5; v_gene: TRBV28; d_gene: TRBD1; abundance: many; CDR3aa: CASSSTGVGETQYF; CDR3nt: TGTGCCAGCAGTTCGACAGGGGTGGGAGAGACCCAGTACTTC
j_gene: TRBJ2-1; v_gene: TRBV5-1; d_gene: NA; abundance: few; CDR3aa: CASSFTDLYNEQFF; CDR3nt: TGCGCCAGCAGCTTTACGGACCTCTACAATGAGCAGTTCTTC
j_gene: TRBJ2-1; v_gene: TRBV7-9; d_gene: NA; abundance: many; CDR3aa: CASSLAGGGRPNEQFF; CDR3nt: TGTGCCAGCAGCTTAGCGGGAGGGGGACGTCCCAATGAGCAGTTCTTC
j_gene: TRBJ1-6; v_gene: TRBV6-5; d_gene: NA; abundance: many; CDR3aa: CASSLAWNSPLHF; CDR3nt: TGTGCCAGCAGTTTGGCGTGGAATTCACCCCTCCACTTT
j_gene: TRBJ2-2; v_gene: TRBV30; d_gene: NA; abundance: many; CDR3aa: CAWSGSNMRLTGELFF; CDR3nt: TGTGCCTGGAGTGGGTCGAACATGAGGCTCACCGGGGAGCTGTTTTTT
j_gene: TRBJ2-1; v_gene: TRBV20-1; d_gene: TRBD1; abundance: few; CDR3aa: CSALILGQGNNEQFF; CDR3nt: TGCAGTGCTCTGATCCTCGGACAGGGGAACAATGAGCAGTTCTTC
j_gene: TRBJ2-3; v_gene: TRBV28; d_gene: TRBD1; abundance: NA; CDR3aa: CASSLFTGASTDTQYF; CDR3nt: TGTGCCAGCAGTTTATTTACAGGGGCTAGCACAGATACGCAGTATTTT
j_gene: TRBJ2-3; v_gene: TRBV20-1; d_gene: NA; abundance: NA; CDR3aa: CSARDSLIRTDTQYF; CDR3nt: TGCAGTGCTAGAGATTCCTTAATTAGGACAGATACGCAGTATTTT
j_gene: TRBJ2-1; v_gene: TRBV12-3/TRBV12-4; d_gene: TRBD2; abundance: few; CDR3aa: CASSQLAGQADEQFF; CDR3nt: TGTGCCAGCAGTCAACTAGCGGGTCAAGCAGATGAGCAGTTCTTC
j_gene: TRBJ2-7; v_gene: TRBV6-5; d_gene: NA; abundance: NA; CDR3aa: CASSLGSFGDEQYF; CDR3nt: TGTGCCAGCAGTTTAGGCAGTTTCGGCGACGAGCAGTACTTC
j_gene: TRBJ2-3; v_gene: TRBV27; d_gene: TRBD2; abundance: many; CDR3aa: CASRSPLRSVAGTQYF; CDR3nt: TGTGCCAGCAGGTCCCCGCTCCGCTCTGTAGCGGGTACGCAGTATTTT
j_gene: TRBJ1-3; v_gene: TRBV28; d_gene: TRBD1; abundance: many; CDR3aa: CASSLGGFGNTIYF; CDR3nt: TGTGCCAGCAGCCTAGGGGGCTTTGGAAACACCATATATTTT
j_gene: TRBJ1-4; v_gene: TRBV12-3/TRBV12-4; d_gene: NA; abundance: many; CDR3aa: CASSKAGKEKLFF; CDR3nt: TGTGCCAGCAGTAAGGCAGGGAAGGAAAAACTGTTTTTT
j_gene: TRBJ2-7; v_gene: TRBV4-1; d_gene: NA; abundance: many; CDR3aa: CASSQALGNEQYF; CDR3nt: TGCGCCAGCAGCCAAGCTCTAGGGAACGAGCAGTACTTC
j_gene: TRBJ1-5; v_gene: TRBV18; d_gene: TRBD1; abundance: few; CDR3aa: CASSPGTARNQPQHF; CDR3nt: TGTGCCAGCTCCCCCGGGACAGCGAGAAATCAGCCCCAGCATTTT
j_gene: TRBJ2-3; v_gene: TRBV19; d_gene: TRBD2; abundance: NA; CDR3aa: CASSPRTSGKSTDTQYF; CDR3nt: TGTGCCAGTAGTCCACGGACTAGCGGGAAGAGCACAGATACGCAGTATTTT
j_gene: TRBJ2-2; v_gene: TRBV12-3/TRBV12-4; d_gene: TRBD1; abundance: many; CDR3aa: CASLDRGRGGELFF; CDR3nt: TGTGCTAGCCTAGACAGGGGGCGAGGCGGGGAGCTGTTTTTT
j_gene: TRBJ2-1; v_gene: TRBV5-1; d_gene: NA; abundance: NA; CDR3aa: CASSLTQDGANQFF; CDR3nt: TGCGCCAGCAGCTTGACTCAGGATGGGGCAAATCAGTTCTTC
j_gene: TRBJ2-2; v_gene: TRBV5-4; d_gene: TRBD2; abundance: few; CDR3aa: CASASSGRGELFF; CDR3nt: TGTGCCAGCGCGTCTAGCGGGAGAGGGGAGCTGTTTTTT
j_gene: TRBJ2-2; v_gene: TRBV19; d_gene: NA; abundance: few; CDR3aa: CASRGGIGELFF; CDR3nt: TGTGCCAGCAGGGGTGGGATCGGGGAGCTGTTTTTT
j_gene: TRBJ2-1; v_gene: TRBV11-3; d_gene: TRBD1; abundance: many; CDR3aa: CASSWGQGPYNEQFF; CDR3nt: TGTGCCAGCAGCTGGGGACAGGGGCCTTACAATGAGCAGTTCTTC
j_gene: TRBJ2-1; v_gene: TRBV11-3; d_gene: TRBD2; abundance: many; CDR3aa: CASSLSPYGGGNEQFF; CDR3nt: TGTGCCAGCAGCTTATCTCCCTATGGGGGGGGGAATGAGCAGTTCTTC
j_gene: TRBJ1-1; v_gene: TRBV28; d_gene: TRBD1; abundance: many; CDR3aa: CASRSGGSGTEAFF; CDR3nt: TGTGCCAGCAGATCAGGGGGTTCCGGCACTGAAGCTTTCTTT
j_gene: TRBJ1-1; v_gene: TRBV11-2; d_gene: NA; abundance: many; CDR3aa: CASSSLQGPIGAEAFF; CDR3nt: TGTGCCAGCAGCAGCCTGCAGGGTCCAATAGGTGCTGAAGCTTTCTTT
j_gene: TRBJ2-1; v_gene: TRBV19; d_gene: TRBD2; abundance: few; CDR3aa: CASRKGRLAGEGNEQFF; CDR3nt: TGTGCCAGTAGGAAGGGTCGGCTAGCGGGCGAGGGGAATGAGCAGTTCTTC
j_gene: TRBJ1-5; v_gene: TRBV19; d_gene: NA; abundance: many; CDR3aa: CASSLVEEYNQPQHF; CDR3nt: TGTGCCAGTAGCCTAGTGGAGGAATACAATCAGCCCCAGCATTTT
j_gene: TRBJ1-4; v_gene: TRBV7-2; d_gene: NA; abundance: few; CDR3aa: CASSLVGQNEKLFF; CDR3nt: TGTGCCAGCAGCTTAGTCGGCCAGAATGAAAAACTGTTTTTT
j_gene: TRBJ2-2; v_gene: TRBV28; d_gene: TRBD2; abundance: NA; CDR3aa: CASSLTGEGTGELFF; CDR3nt: TGTGCCAGCAGTTTGACGGGGGAGGGGACCGGGGAGCTGTTTTTT